This T cell receptor beta chain was retrieved from a study of T cell repertoires in cytomegalovirus infection. As for the study in general: Through public TCR beta signatures, both CMV infection and matching HLA type were indicated.

The CDR3 has 14 residues. The junction had 9 bases not matched to a gene; V was cut back by 4 bases and J by 7 bases. CDR1 SGHTA and CDR2 FQGNSA come from the germline V gene. Overall study findings and caveats: Predominance within the ex vivo response was attributable to HLA-C-restricted CMV-specific TCR beta clonotypes.

In its sample, this clonotype was seen many times. No antigen is known for it. Using its own MiXCR run on the reads, TCRdb lists one record per CDR3 protein. This sample carries 370,000 or so distinct CDR3 sequences, about 35% of them seen once, and the ten largest clones take about 13%. The source is a human donor in good health (CMV status not recorded). Some clones in this sample may be carry-over from other donors' samples. The input for sequencing was cultured PBMCs, taken from culture after CMV antigen stimulation. The chain has TRBV7-2 and TRBJ1-1; 7 bases are shared with TRBD1. CDR3 sequence reads: CASSSGTVWDEAFF. Written as DNA, the CDR3 is TGTGCCAGCAGCTCGGGGACAGTTTGGGATGAAGCTTTCTTT.